The clone carrying this T cell receptor beta chain has a single count. Its specificity is unknown. The sample is drawn from a study of T cell responses to AZD1222 COVID-19 vaccine. Findings of the study overall: Samples come after the peak T cell response, not at day 14.

This CDR3 contains 13 residues. Between the trimmed V and J ends, which lost 0 bases and 6 bases, there was a span of 12 bases. CDR1 is GTSNPN, CDR2 SVGIG, per germline (reference sequence). The protocol was immunoSEQ multiplex PCR, while the TCRdb copy is restricted to in-frame clones and leaves out a portion. Of around 110,000 clones listed, roughly 92% are singletons. The sample in question was peripheral blood, obtained 28 days after the second AZD1222 dose. The source of this sequence is an adult who received the AZD1222 COVID-19 vaccine. The J gene is TRBJ2-7, the V gene TRBV30; the D gene is possibly TRBD1 (6 bases). Written as DNA, the CDR3 is TGTGCCTGGAGTGTACAAGGGGGTCGCGAGCAGTACTTC. It encodes CAWSVQGGREQYF.